One sample yielded the 27 T cell receptor beta chains listed below, sequenced in a study of neurological immune-mediated disorders. TCRdb reanalysed the 5' RACE reads using MiXCR and keeps one entry per CDR3 protein. Among 20,000 or so distinct CDR3 sequences, 6% to 8% were seen once, and the ten largest hold around 16%. Sample: CD8+ T cells from blood. The receptors stem from a woman aged 25 to 39 with HTLV-1-associated myelopathy (HAM/TSP).

This clonotype appeared many times. The chain links TRBV7-9 to TRBJ2-3, with a tentative D call TRBD1 (6 bases). The CDR3 sequence is 15 residues long. Per the germline V gene, CDR1 is SEHNR and CDR2 is FQNEAQ (reference sequence). Deletions cut 6 bases from V and 2 bases from J, with 15 bases between. CDR3 DNA sequence: TGTGCCAGCAGGGCCCGGGACAAGCTCACAGATACGCAGTATTTT. Its protein is CASRARDKLTDTQYF. The variable domain in full, completed from reference TRBV7-9 and TRBJ2-3, reads DTGVSQNPRHKITKRGQNVTFRCDPISEHNRLYWYRQTLGQGPEFLTYFQNEAQLEKSRLLSDRFSAERPKGSFSTLEIQRTEQGDSAMYLCASRARDKLTDTQYFGPGTRLTVL.

In this sample, this clonotype turned up many times. J is TRBJ2-3 and V is TRBV7-8, with 10 bases aligning to TRBD1. This CDR3 has 17 amino acids. Germline-derived CDR1 and CDR2 are SGHVS and FQNEAQ. After removal of 4 bases from V and 2 bases from J, the junction contained 9 bases not matched to a gene. Here the CDR3 reads CASSYDRGRRYTDTQYF. The CDR3 coding sequence is TGTGCCAGCAGCTACGACAGGGGGCGTAGGTACACAGATACGCAGTATTTT.

This clonotype showed up many times. The chain uses TRBV20-1 and TRBJ1-2, with 9 bases lining up with TRBD1. This CDR3 comprises 13 residues. Per the germline V gene, CDR1 is DFQATT and CDR2 is SNEGSKA (reference sequence). The V segment lost 5 bases and the J segment 2 bases; nucleotides outside the gene matches: 3. CDR3 in DNA: TGCAGTGCTTGGGACAGGGTAAACTATGGCTACACCTTC. Protein product: CSAWDRVNYGYTF.

This clonotype occurred many times. V is TRBV5-5 and J is TRBJ2-2; possibly TRBD1 or TRBD2 for D (5 bases each). This CDR3 has 15 amino acids. The germline V gene encodes CDR1 SGHKS and CDR2 YYEKEE (reference sequence). Trimming cost V 1 base and J 3 bases, with 10 bases left between them. CDR3 in amino acids: CASSLRGDDTGELFF. The CDR3 DNA reads TGTGCCAGCAGCTTGCGAGGGGATGACACCGGGGAGCTGTTTTTT.

This clonotype was counted ten times or more. V and J are TRBV19 and TRBJ2-7; 12 bases are a match to TRBD2. Germline V gives CDR1 LNHDA, CDR2 SQIVND (reference sequence). J gave up 3 bases and V 5 bases, and 20 bases lay outside the gene matches. The length of the CDR3 is 20 residues. CDR3 protein: CASSPRPRTSGAVTIYEQYF. In DNA, the CDR3 is TGTGCCAGTAGTCCCAGGCCGAGGACTAGCGGGGCTGTAACGATCTACGAGCAGTACTTC.

The chain is built from TRBV7-8 and TRBJ2-6; 8 bases map to TRBD1. Germline V gene lookup returns CDR1 SGHVS and CDR2 FQNEAQ. Losses at the gene ends were 6 bases for V and 0 bases for J; bases not matched to a gene: 19. The CDR3 runs 21 residues. CDR3 nucleotide sequence: TGTGCCAGCAGTTCACTCACGCTTCGGACAGGGCCGAACTCTGGGGCCAACGTCCTGACTTTC. Translated, it gives CASSSLTLRTGPNSGANVLTF.

The table lists this clonotype with many counts. The V gene is TRBV7-9, the J gene TRBJ2-3, with D maybe TRBD1 (5 bases). Germline CDR1 is SEHNR and CDR2 is FQNEAQ (reference sequence). The CDR3 has 15 residues. V was cut by 2 bases and J by 2 bases, with 11 bases left in between. Written as DNA, the CDR3 is TGTGCCAGCAGCTTAAGGGGATCAGACACAGATACGCAGTATTTT. It specifies CASSLRGSDTDTQYF.

This clonotype has a count of ten or more. This sequence joins TRBV5-6 and TRBJ1-2; unclear D gene. The CDR3 is 14 residues long. V shed 7 bases and J shed 7 bases, with 20 bases lying between them. The germline V gene encodes CDR1 SGHDT and CDR2 YYEEEE. CDR3 amino acids: CASLTRAGEVGYTF. CDR3 coding DNA: TGTGCCAGCTTGACGCGGGCCGGAGAGGTTGGCTACACCTTC.

This clonotype appeared many times. The chain carries TRBV7-3 and TRBJ2-7, with TRBD2 as a possible D gene (6 bases). The CDR3 has 15 amino acids. Deletions cut 1 base from V and 5 bases from J, with 15 bases between. The germline gives CDR1 SGHTA, CDR2 FQGTGA. For the CDR3, the DNA is TGTGCCAGCAGCTTAATGGGGGGTTCGGTCCACGAGCAGTACTTC. It translates to CASSLMGGSVHEQYF.

This clonotype was seen repeatedly, ten times or more. V is TRBV2 and J is TRBJ2-1, with 8 bases matching TRBD2. The CDR3 contains 16 residues. In germline, CDR1 is SNHLY, CDR2 FYNNEI. V shed 7 bases, J shed 0 bases, and the junction held 8 bases outside the gene matches. The chain's CDR3 is CASMGERGHSYNEQFF. In DNA, the CDR3 is TGTGCCAGCATGGGAGAGCGGGGGCACTCCTACAATGAGCAGTTCTTC.

The sample holds many counts of this clonotype. In DNA form, the CDR3 reads TGTGCCAGCAACGATGGACTATCATCCTACGAGCAGTACTTC. It is translated as CASNDGLSSYEQYF. J is TRBJ2-7 and V is TRBV6-5; D might be TRBD2 (6 bases). The length of the CDR3 is 14 residues. Trimming stripped 7 bases from V and 1 base from J, with 14 bases between. CDR1 is MNHEY, CDR2 SVGAGI, per germline.

This clonotype was observed at least ten times. The V gene is TRBV7-9, the J gene TRBJ2-7; D is unresolved. The V end was cut by 1 base, the J end by 4 bases, with 14 bases between. Germline CDR1 reads SEHNR; CDR2 reads FQNEAQ (reference sequence). The CDR3 spans 15 residues. CDR3 in DNA: TGTGCCAGCAGCTTAGGTTCCGGCAGAACATACGAGCAGTACTTC. This codes for CASSLGSGRTYEQYF.

The chain links TRBV20-1 to TRBJ1-2; D may be TRBD1 (5 bases). The length of the CDR3 is 15 residues. Trimming took 3 bases from V and 4 from J, leaving 18 bases between them. Germline CDR1 DFQATT, CDR2 SNEGSKA (reference sequence). The CDR3 region is CSARDLAREAYGYTF. The CDR3 DNA sequence: TGCAGTGCTAGGGACTTGGCCAGGGAGGCCTATGGCTACACCTTC.

This clonotype has ten or more counts. V usage is TRBV29-1 and J usage is TRBJ2-4; 8 bases map to TRBD1. Germline assignment: CDR1 SQVTM and CDR2 ANQGSEA. The CDR3 loop spans 14 amino acids. Trimming removed 2 bases from V and 9 bases from J; junction bases left unmatched: 9. Here the CDR3 reads CSVETGQGAGIQYF. CDR3 coding DNA: TGCAGCGTTGAAACGGGCCAGGGGGCCGGCATTCAGTACTTC.

About this clonotype: A single base separates this from a much larger clone, so it may be a read error. This chain joins TRBV30 and TRBJ1-1; D uncertain. The length of the CDR3 is 13 residues. CDR1 GTSNPN and CDR2 SVGIG come from the germline V gene (reference sequence). CDR3 nucleotides: TGTGCCTGGAGTGAGGTTCTTGGTGCTGAAGATTTCTTT. Amino acid sequence: CAWSEVLGAEDFF.

This chain joins TRBV30 and TRBJ1-1; tentative D call: TRBD1 (6 bases). The CDR3 consists of 14 residues. V was shortened by 0 bases and J by 5 bases, with 13 bases between the two germline ends. CDR1 is GTSNPN, CDR2 SVGIG, per germline (reference sequence). As DNA, the CDR3 is TGTGCCTGGAGTGTAGGGGGGGCTTTAACTGAAGCTTTCTTT. Its protein is CAWSVGGALTEAFF.

V is TRBV4-1 and J is TRBJ1-2; a weak D match, TRBD1 (6 bases). This CDR3 has 14 residues. The germline V gene encodes CDR1 MGHRA and CDR2 YSYEKL. Deletions cut 6 bases from V and 2 bases from J, with 13 bases between. This CDR3 reads CASSIDRSNYGYTF. The CDR3 coding sequence is TGCGCCAGCAGTATTGACAGGTCCAACTATGGCTACACCTTC.

By frequency in the sample, this clonotype is medium-sized. V is TRBV9 and J is TRBJ2-1, with D unclear. V was clipped by 0 bases and J by 5 bases, with 18 bases between them. The CDR3 is made up of 17 amino acids. Germline assignment: CDR1 SGDLS and CDR2 YYNGEE. The CDR3 sequence is CASSVAPGSRRNNEQFF. The CDR3 DNA sequence: TGTGCCAGCAGCGTAGCCCCAGGATCGAGAAGGAACAATGAGCAGTTCTTC.

Ten or more counts support this clonotype. The chain recombines TRBV7-9 with TRBJ2-3; D not resolved. The germline CDR1 and CDR2 sequences are SEHNR and FQNEAQ (reference sequence). CDR3 size: 16 residues. V lost 5 bases and J 1 base, leaving 16 bases between the germline ends. The CDR3 DNA reads TGTGCCAGCAGCCATAACCCCCCTAGTCGCACAGATACGCAGTATTTT. This codes for CASSHNPPSRTDTQYF.

The rearrangement uses TRBV9 and TRBJ2-2; possibly TRBD1 for D (5 bases). The V gene lost 4 bases and the J gene lost 2 bases, with 18 bases spanning the gap. The germline V gene encodes CDR1 SGDLS and CDR2 YYNGEE. The CDR3 has 17 residues. CDR3 sequence (DNA): TGTGCCAGCAGCACGAACTTCCAGGGTGCTAACACCGGGGAGCTGTTTTTT. It specifies CASSTNFQGANTGELFF.

This clonotype occurred many times. This sequence joins TRBV30 and TRBJ1-3; 7 bases match TRBD1. Germline assignment: CDR1 GTSNPN and CDR2 SVGIG (reference sequence). The junction had 2 bases not matched to a gene; V was cut back by 8 bases and J by 4 bases. CDR3 size: 11 residues. The CDR3 here is CAGQDGNTIYF. The CDR3, as DNA: TGTGCCGGACAGGACGGAAACACCATATATTTT.

This clonotype appeared many times. The rearrangement links TRBV6-5 to TRBJ2-3, with TRBD1 matching 11 bases. The CDR3 spans 14 residues. Germline CDR1 is MNHEY and CDR2 is SVGAGI. V lost 6 bases to trimming and J lost 4 bases; unmatched junction nucleotides: 3. DNA of the CDR3: TGTGCCAGCAGCCCGGGACAGGGGGCAGATACGCAGTATTTT. This codes for CASSPGQGADTQYF.

This clonotype was observed at least ten times. The chain couples TRBV11-3 to TRBJ2-1; 9 bases agree with TRBD1. Germline V CDR1 and CDR2: SGHNT, YENEEA. The CDR3 runs to 15 residues. V trimming: 7 bases; J trimming: 3 bases; junction bases outside the gene matches: 7. As DNA, the CDR3 is TGTGCCAGCACCGAGGACAGGGGATACTACAATGAGCAGTTCTTC. Its translation: CASTEDRGYYNEQFF. Together with reference TRBV11-3 and TRBJ2-1, the CDR3 gives the full variable domain: EAGVVQSPRYKIIEKKQPVAFWCNPISGHNTLYWYLQNLGQGPELLIRYENEEAVDDSQLPKDRFSAERLKGVDSTLKIQPAELGDSAVYLCASTEDRGYYNEQFFGPGTRLTVL.

The rearrangement uses TRBV29-1 and TRBJ2-7, with 7 positions matching TRBD1. V lost 2 bases and J lost 2; bases outside the gene matches: 9. The CDR3 sequence is 15 residues long. The germline V gene encodes CDR1 SQVTM and CDR2 ANQGSEA. As DNA, the CDR3 is TGCAGCGTTGAATATCTCGGGACAGTGGCCTACGAGCAGTACTTC. Its translation is CSVEYLGTVAYEQYF.

The table lists this clonotype with many counts. The chain is built from TRBV7-9 and TRBJ2-3; possible D gene TRBD2, 7 bases. CDR1 and CDR2 (germline): SEHNR, FQNEAQ (reference sequence). Trimming took off 5 bases at V and 0 bases at J, with 15 bases between the two ends. There are 16 residues in the CDR3. The CDR3 is CASSPGGRRSTDTQYF. In DNA form, the CDR3 reads TGTGCCAGCAGCCCCGGGGGGCGCAGAAGCACAGATACGCAGTATTTT.

This clonotype has a count of ten or more. The chain links TRBV5-1 to TRBJ2-4, with 11 bases lining up with TRBD2. The CDR3 sequence is 18 residues long. Germline values: CDR1 SGHRS, CDR2 YFSETQ. V lost 3 bases to trimming and J lost 7 bases; unmatched junction nucleotides: 15. DNA for the CDR3: TGCGCCAGCAGCTCAACCACTAGCGGGGGAACGGGGTTGAACATTCAGTACTTC. It yields the protein CASSSTTSGGTGLNIQYF.

This clonotype has ten or more counts. J is TRBJ2-7 and V is TRBV29-1, with a tentative D call TRBD1 (5 bases). The germline V gene encodes CDR1 SQVTM and CDR2 ANQGSEA. With 3 bases removed from V and 3 bases from J, the gap between germline ends came to 12 bases. CDR3 length: 13 residues. For the CDR3, the DNA is TGCAGCGTTGAGGGGTTCCAGGGCTACGAGCAGTACTTC. It encodes CSVEGFQGYEQYF.